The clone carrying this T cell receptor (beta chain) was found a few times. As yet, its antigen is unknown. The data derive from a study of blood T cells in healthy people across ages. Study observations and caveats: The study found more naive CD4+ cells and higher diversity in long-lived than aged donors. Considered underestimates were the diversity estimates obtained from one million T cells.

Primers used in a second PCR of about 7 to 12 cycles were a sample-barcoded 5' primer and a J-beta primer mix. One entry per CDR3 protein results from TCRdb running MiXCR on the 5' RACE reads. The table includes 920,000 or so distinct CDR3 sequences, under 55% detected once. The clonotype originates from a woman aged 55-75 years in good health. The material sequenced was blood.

CDR3 nucleotides: TGCAGTGCTATGGGACAGCGAGAGACCCAGTACTTC. Its translation: CSAMGQRETQYF. The chain links TRBV20-1 to TRBJ2-5; TRBD1 matches at 7 bases. There are 12 residues in the CDR3. CDR1 and CDR2 from the germline V gene are DFQATT and SNEGSKA (reference sequence). Trimming at V came to 4 bases and at J to 4 bases, leaving 3 bases not matched to a gene.